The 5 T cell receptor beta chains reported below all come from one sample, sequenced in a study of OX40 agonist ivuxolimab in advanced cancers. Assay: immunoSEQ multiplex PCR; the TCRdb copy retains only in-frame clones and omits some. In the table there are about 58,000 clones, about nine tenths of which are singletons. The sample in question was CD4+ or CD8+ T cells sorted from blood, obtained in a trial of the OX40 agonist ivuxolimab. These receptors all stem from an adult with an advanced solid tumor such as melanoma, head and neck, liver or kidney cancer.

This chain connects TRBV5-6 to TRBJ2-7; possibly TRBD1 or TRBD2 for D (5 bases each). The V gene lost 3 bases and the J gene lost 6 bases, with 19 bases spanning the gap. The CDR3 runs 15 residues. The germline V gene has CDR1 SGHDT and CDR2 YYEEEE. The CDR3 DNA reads TGTGCCAGCAGCTCCGTCGGGATAGTGAGGGGCGAGCAGTACTTC. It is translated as CASSSVGIVRGEQYF.

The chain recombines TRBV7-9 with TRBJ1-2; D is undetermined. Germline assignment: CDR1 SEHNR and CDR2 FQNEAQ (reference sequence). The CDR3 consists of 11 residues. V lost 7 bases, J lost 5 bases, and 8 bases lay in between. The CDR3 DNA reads TGTGCCAGCATGACGGAGTATGGCTACACCTTC. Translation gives CASMTEYGYTF.

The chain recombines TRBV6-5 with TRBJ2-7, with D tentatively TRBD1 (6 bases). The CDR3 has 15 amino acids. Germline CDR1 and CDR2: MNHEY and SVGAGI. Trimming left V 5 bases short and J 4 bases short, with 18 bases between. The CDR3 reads CASSPDSLRSYEQYF. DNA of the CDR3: TGTGCCAGCAGTCCGGACAGCCTTCGGTCATACGAGCAGTACTTC.

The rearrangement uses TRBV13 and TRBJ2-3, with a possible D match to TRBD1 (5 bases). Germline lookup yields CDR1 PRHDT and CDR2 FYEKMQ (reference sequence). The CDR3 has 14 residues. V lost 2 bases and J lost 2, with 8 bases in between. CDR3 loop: CASSLLGATDTQYF. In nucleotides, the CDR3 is TGTGCCAGCAGCTTATTAGGGGCCACAGATACGCAGTATTTT. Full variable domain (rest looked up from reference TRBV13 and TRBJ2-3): AAGVIQSPRHLIKEKRETATLKCYPIPRHDTVYWYQQGPGQDPQFLISFYEKMQSDKGSIPDRFSAQQFSDYHSELNMSSLELGDSALYFCASSLLGATDTQYFGPGTRLTVL.

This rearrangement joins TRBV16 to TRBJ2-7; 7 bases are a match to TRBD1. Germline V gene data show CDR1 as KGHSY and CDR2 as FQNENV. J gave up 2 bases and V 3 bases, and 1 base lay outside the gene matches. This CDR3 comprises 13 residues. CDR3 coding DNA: TGTGCCAGCAGCCACGGGACAGCCTACGAGCAGTACGTC. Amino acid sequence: CASSHGTAYEQYV.